This T cell receptor beta chain originates from a study of blood T cell repertoires in COVID-19. Trimming pared 5 bases from V and 3 bases from J, leaving 8 bases between. Germline values: CDR1 MNHEY, CDR2 SVGEGT. The CDR3 contains 12 residues. The table came from immunoSEQ multiplex PCR; TCRdb's copy has only in-frame clones and leaves some out. The data hold roughly 230,000 clones, with 84% observed a single time. This chain connects TRBV6-2 or TRBV6-3 to TRBJ2-7; D call uncertain. What was sequenced was peripheral blood. The clonotype comes from a woman aged 80 or over with COVID-19, enrolled during active disease. The CDR3, as DNA: TGTGCCAGCAGTGAGACATTCTACGAGCAGTACTTC. This codes for CASSETFYEQYF.